This entry lists 21 T cell receptor beta chains sequenced from one sample in a study of blood T cell repertoires in COVID-19. Sequenced by immunoSEQ multiplex PCR; TCRdb stores in-frame clones only, minus some. Counted here are around 16,000 clones, about 89% occurring once; the ten biggest clones make up 10% to 13%. The sequenced material came from peripheral blood. The source of these receptors is a man of 80 years or more with acute or convalescent COVID-19.

This chain connects TRBV13 to TRBJ1-2, with D perhaps matching TRBD1 (6 bases). Germline CDR1 PRHDT, CDR2 FYEKMQ (reference sequence). V was clipped by 3 bases and J by 2 bases, with 10 bases between them. CDR3 size: 14 residues. Written as DNA, the CDR3 is TGTGCCAGCAGCTTCAAAAGGGGGAACTATGGCTACACCTTC. As protein: CASSFKRGNYGYTF.

CDR3: CASSDAGGPYNEQFF. CDR3 bases: TGTGCCAGCAGTGACGCGGGGGGGCCGTACAATGAGCAGTTCTTC. The chain carries TRBV6-4 and TRBJ2-1; 9 bases match TRBD2. V was pared by 2 bases and J by 4 bases, with 3 bases of the junction left unmatched. This CDR3 has 15 residues. Germline CDR1 is MRHNA and CDR2 is SNTAGT.

V and J are TRBV2 and TRBJ1-1, with D possibly being TRBD1 (5 bases). CDR1 is SNHLY and CDR2 is FYNNEI in the germline V gene. This CDR3 contains 12 residues. Between the trimmed V and J ends, which lost 4 bases and 11 bases, there was a span of 14 bases. The CDR3 bases are TGTGCCAGCAGTGTTTCGGCAGGGAAGGCTTTCTTT. Residues: CASSVSAGKAFF.

CDR3 nucleotides: TGTGCCAGCAGCCCCGGACAGCCCTCAGCAAGGGAGCTGTTTTTT. It translates to CASSPGQPSARELFF. The rearrangement joins TRBV5-4 to TRBJ2-2, with D possibly TRBD1 on 6 matching bases. The V end lost 4 bases, the J end lost 9 bases, and 19 bases lay between the germline ends. This CDR3 contains 15 residues. Germline loops: CDR1 SGHNT, CDR2 YYREEE (reference sequence).

The V gene is TRBV2, the J gene TRBJ2-7, with 7 bases that match TRBD2. J gave up 4 bases and V 0 bases, and 9 bases lay outside the gene matches. Germline V gives CDR1 SNHLY, CDR2 FYNNEI. The CDR3 is 16 residues long. Here the CDR3 DNA reads TGTGCCAGCAGTGAAGCGCTCGGCGGGGGATGGTACGAGCAGTACTTC. It yields the protein CASSEALGGGWYEQYF.

The chain combines TRBV20-1 with TRBJ1-5; D is uncertain. Trimming removed 3 bases at V and 0 bases at J, with 9 bases between. The length of the CDR3 is 14 residues. Per germline, CDR1 DFQATT and CDR2 SNEGSKA (reference sequence). In nucleotides, the CDR3 is TGCAGTGCTAGTCGGGAAGGTAGCAATCAGCCCCAGCATTTT. Translated, it gives CSASREGSNQPQHF.

The chain joins TRBV30 to TRBJ2-1, with 11 bases matching TRBD2. Germline CDR1 GTSNPN, CDR2 SVGIG (reference sequence). CDR3 length: 16 amino acids. Trimming removed 4 bases from V and 0 bases from J; junction bases left unmatched: 5. In DNA form, the CDR3 reads TGTGCCTGGAAAGGGACTAGCGGTACCTCCTACAATGAGCAGTTCTTC. Residues: CAWKGTSGTSYNEQFF.

The chain combines TRBV7-9 with TRBJ2-7; maybe TRBD2 (5 bases). In germline, CDR1 is SEHNR, CDR2 FQNEAQ (reference sequence). The germline V and J ends were trimmed by 5 bases and 5 bases, with 19 bases remaining between them. The CDR3 has 15 amino acids. The CDR3 is CASSQEAGLADEQYF. In nucleotides, the CDR3 is TGTGCCAGCAGCCAGGAAGCTGGACTGGCAGACGAGCAGTACTTC.

The CDR3 DNA follows: TGTGCCAGCAGCCAAGGAGGGGGGGGCCACGGCGAGCAGTACTTC. It is translated as CASSQGGGGHGEQYF. The chain has TRBV4-2 and TRBJ2-7, with a possible D match to TRBD2 (7 bases). CDR1 and CDR2 from the germline V gene are LGHNA and YNFKEQ. The length of the CDR3 is 15 residues. Deletions cut 1 base from V and 6 bases from J, with 16 bases between.

The chain combines TRBV4-1 with TRBJ2-1, with D uncertain. Trimming took 3 bases from V and 2 from J, leaving 14 bases between them. CDR3 size: 16 residues. Germline CDR1 MGHRA, CDR2 YSYEKL. CDR3 protein: CASSQESRRPYNEQFF. The CDR3 DNA reads as TGCGCCAGCAGCCAGGAGTCTCGGCGGCCCTACAATGAGCAGTTCTTC.

V is TRBV9 and J is TRBJ2-7; 11 positions match TRBD2. After removal of 2 bases from V and 1 base from J, the junction contained 5 bases not matched to a gene. Germline values: CDR1 SGDLS, CDR2 YYNGEE. This CDR3 spans 16 amino acids. CDR3 nucleotide sequence: TGTGCCAGCAGCGTCGGACTAGCGGGTGCGTCCTACGAGCAGTACTTC. Protein: CASSVGLAGASYEQYF.

This chain uses TRBV3-1 (or the pseudogene TRBV3-2) with TRBJ2-5; perhaps TRBD2 as D (5 bases). Germline-derived CDR1 and CDR2 are LGHDT and YNNKEL (reference sequence). There are 15 residues in the CDR3. The ends were cut back, 0 bases at V and 5 bases at J, with 13 bases in the middle. CDR3 amino acids: CASSQDVVSDETQYF. CDR3 coding DNA: TGTGCCAGCAGCCAAGACGTCGTTAGCGATGAGACCCAGTACTTC.

This clone is a singleton in its sample. The rearrangement uses TRBV19 and TRBJ2-5; 8 bases are shared with TRBD1. The trim removed 5 bases at V and 1 base at J, leaving 9 bases unmatched. This CDR3 spans 16 amino acids. Germline V gene data show CDR1 as LNHDA and CDR2 as SQIVND (reference sequence). CDR3 sequence reads: CASSSQYGTGQETQYF. Written as DNA, the CDR3 is TGTGCCAGTAGTTCCCAATACGGGACAGGCCAAGAGACCCAGTACTTC.

The chain is built from TRBV19 and TRBJ1-5, with 11 bases identical to TRBD1. CDR3 length: 15 residues. V lost 8 bases, J lost 2 bases, and 5 bases stayed unmatched. Germline V gene data show CDR1 as LNHDA and CDR2 as SQIVND (reference sequence). CDR3 protein: CASDPGQGGNQPQHF. CDR3 coding DNA: TGTGCCAGTGATCCGGGACAGGGGGGCAATCAGCCCCAGCATTTT.

The CDR3 is CASSLAGQAKTQYF. Here the CDR3 DNA reads TGTGCCAGCAGCTTGGCCGGACAGGCCAAGACCCAGTACTTC. The V call is TRBV5-4, the J call TRBJ2-5, with TRBD1 identical over 7 bases. The germline gives CDR1 SGHNT, CDR2 YYREEE (reference sequence). CDR3 length: 14 amino acids. V dropped 0 bases and J dropped 6; count of bases not matched to a gene: 5.

V usage is TRBV5-5 and J usage is TRBJ1-1, with D hard to call. V dropped 2 bases and J dropped 6 bases, with 11 bases sitting between them. CDR3 length: 13 amino acids. Per germline, CDR1 SGHKS and CDR2 YYEKEE (reference sequence). CDR3 nucleotides: TGTGCCAGCAGCTTCCGGGTAAAGGCTGAAGCTTTCTTT. Its protein product is CASSFRVKAEAFF.

The rearrangement joins TRBV2 to TRBJ1-2, with D possibly matching TRBD1 (6 bases). The germline V gene encodes CDR1 SNHLY and CDR2 FYNNEI. The CDR3 is 14 residues long. V lost 3 bases and J 5 bases, leaving 13 bases between the germline ends. CDR3 amino acids: CASSDGAGAYGYTF. The CDR3 coding sequence is TGTGCCAGCAGTGACGGGGCAGGGGCATATGGCTACACCTTC.

The chain is built from TRBV4-1 and TRBJ1-1; D uncertain. Per germline, CDR1 MGHRA and CDR2 YSYEKL. Trimming removed 3 bases from V and 1 base from J, with 12 bases in between. The CDR3 has 15 residues. The CDR3 sequence: CASSHDTLGNTEAFF. The CDR3 nucleotides are TGCGCCAGCAGCCACGACACACTGGGGAACACTGAAGCTTTCTTT.

The chain recombines TRBV23-1 with TRBJ2-3, with 11 bases identical to TRBD1. TRBV23-1 counts as an open reading frame of uncertain function. The CDR3 runs to 20 residues. The V gene end was trimmed by 8 bases and the J gene end by 5 bases; junction bases not matched to a gene: 24. This chain's CDR3 is CASPEMAPITDRGREDTQYF. As DNA, the CDR3 is TGCGCCAGCCCCGAGATGGCACCAATAACGGACAGGGGGCGGGAAGATACGCAGTATTTT.

The V gene is TRBV5-4, the J gene TRBJ1-2; weak D call: TRBD1 (5 bases). The germline V and J ends were trimmed by 0 bases and 9 bases, with 12 bases remaining between them. The CDR3 spans 13 residues. Germline V gives CDR1 SGHNT, CDR2 YYREEE (reference sequence). The DNA for the CDR3 is TGTGCCAGCAGCTTGGGGGGTGGGGCGAGCTACACCTTC. Its protein product is CASSLGGGASYTF.

The J gene is TRBJ2-5, the V gene TRBV12-3 or TRBV12-4; D remains ambiguous. V lost 6 bases, J lost 0 bases, and 5 bases lay in between. The length of the CDR3 is 12 residues. The CDR3 coding sequence is TGTGCCAGCAGCCTGTACCAAGAGACCCAGTACTTC. Amino acids: CASSLYQETQYF.